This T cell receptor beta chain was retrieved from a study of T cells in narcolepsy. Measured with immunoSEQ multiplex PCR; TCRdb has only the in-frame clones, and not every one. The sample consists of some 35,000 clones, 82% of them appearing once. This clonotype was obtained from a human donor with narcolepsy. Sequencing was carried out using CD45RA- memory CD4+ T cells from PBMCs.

The CDR3 DNA follows: TGCGCCAGCAGCTCGACAGGGCTTAACACCGGGGAGCTGTTTTTT. This sequence encodes CASSSTGLNTGELFF. The rearrangement uses TRBV5-1 and TRBJ2-2, with 7 nucleotides matching TRBD1. Looked up from germline, CDR1 is SGHRS and CDR2 is YFSETQ. Trimming cost V 3 bases and J 2 bases; bases outside gene matches: 4. This CDR3 comprises 15 residues.